The rows below give T cell receptor beta chains drawn from one sample of a study of shared clonotypes between healthy human individuals. Only in-frame clones appear in the TCRdb table, and some are missing; sequencing was by immunoSEQ multiplex PCR. There are about 480,000 clones in the sample; 60% to 85% occur only once, and 13% lies in the top ten. Sample: PBMCs. All receptors derive from a woman aged 40-49 years in good health. Some clones in this sample may be carry-over from other donors' samples. Both conserved end residues are part of each CDR3. The D gene is left open where the match is weak. Only some rows state a clone size, as once, few, many or a class for expanded clones.

V: TRBV6-5; size: -; D: -; J: TRBJ2-2; DNA: TGTGCCAGCAGTTACTCAAATTCAATGCCCGGGGAGCTGTTTTTT; CDR3: CASSYSNSMPGELFF
V: TRBV21-1; size: -; D: -; J: TRBJ1-2; DNA: TGTGCCAGCGAGGGACAGGTCTATGGCTACACCTTC; CDR3: CASEGQVYGYTF
V: TRBV30; size: -; D: -; J: TRBJ1-4; DNA: TGTGCCTGGAGTTCGGGGGTTGCAACTAATGAAAAACTGTTTTTT; CDR3: CAWSSGVATNEKLFF
V: TRBV5-8; size: -; D: -; J: TRBJ2-5; DNA: TGTGCCAGCAATCATAAACAAGAGACCCAGTACTTC; CDR3: CASNHKQETQYF
V: TRBV10-3; size: -; D: -; J: TRBJ1-5; DNA: TGTGCCATCGGATGGGACGGTAGCAATCAGCCCCAGCATTTT; CDR3: CAIGWDGSNQPQHF
V: TRBV30; size: few; D: -; J: TRBJ1-5; DNA: TGTGCCTGGAGTGACGGCTACAATCAGCCCCAGCATTTT; CDR3: CAWSDGYNQPQHF
V: TRBV19; size: -; D: -; J: TRBJ1-1; DNA: TGTGCCAGTAGTATCACTCCCCAAGGAGCTTTCTTT; CDR3: CASSITPQGAFF
V: TRBV30; size: -; D: TRBD2; J: TRBJ2-7; DNA: TGTGCCTGGACGAAGGGACTATACGAATACGAGCAGTACTTC; CDR3: CAWTKGLYEYEQYF
V: TRBV18; size: -; D: -; J: TRBJ2-1; DNA: TGTGCCAGCTCACCCTCCGGGAGCTACAATGAGCAGTTCTTC; CDR3: CASSPSGSYNEQFF
V: TRBV14; size: -; D: -; J: TRBJ1-6; DNA: TGTGCCAGCAGCCAGACTTGGAATTCACCCCTCCACTTT; CDR3: CASSQTWNSPLHF
V: TRBV7-9; size: -; D: -; J: TRBJ1-3; DNA: TGTGCCAGCAGTAGAGGGGGGTCTGGAAACACCATATATTTT; CDR3: CASSRGGSGNTIYF
V: TRBV5-1; size: -; D: TRBD1; J: TRBJ2-4; DNA: TGCGCCAGCAGCTTGGGGGCGACAGGGGAGGTGGACATTCAGTACTTC; CDR3: CASSLGATGEVDIQYF
V: TRBV11-1; size: -; D: -; J: TRBJ1-1; DNA: TGTGCCAGCAGCTTGGAGGACTACACTGAAGCTTTCTTT; CDR3: CASSLEDYTEAFF
V: TRBV7-8; size: -; D: -; J: TRBJ2-3; DNA: TGTGCCAGCAGCTTATTCTGGGCCCAGTTTTACAATGCAGATACGCAGTATTTT; CDR3: CASSLFWAQFYNADTQYF
V: TRBV5-1; size: -; D: -; J: TRBJ2-5; DNA: TGCGCCAGCAGCCCCACGGGACTGTCGCGGACGGAAGAGACCCAGTACTTC; CDR3: CASSPTGLSRTEETQYF
V: TRBV27; size: -; D: TRBD1; J: TRBJ1-5; DNA: TGTGCCAGCAGTCCAAGGACAGGGTCGGGCAATCAGCCCCAGCATTTT; CDR3: CASSPRTGSGNQPQHF
V: TRBV15; size: -; D: -; J: TRBJ2-3; DNA: TGTGCCACCAGCAGAGACAGGATCAGGACAGATACGCAGTATTTT; CDR3: CATSRDRIRTDTQYF
V: TRBV9; size: -; D: TRBD2; J: TRBJ2-3; DNA: TGTGCCAGCAGCCCTAGCGGGAGCCTCGGGGTTACGCAGTATTTT; CDR3: CASSPSGSLGVTQYF
V: TRBV6-1; size: -; D: TRBD1; J: TRBJ2-2; DNA: TGTGCCAGCAGTGGCCCGGACAGGGATTTGTACACCGGGGAGCTGTTTTTT; CDR3: CASSGPDRDLYTGELFF
V: TRBV5-1; size: -; D: -; J: TRBJ2-5; DNA: TGCGCCAGCAGCGCGGACAGCCAAGAGACCCAGTACTTC; CDR3: CASSADSQETQYF
V: TRBV19; size: -; D: TRBD2; J: TRBJ2-1; DNA: TGTGCCAGTAGTATACGGGGCGGGAGTCGGGTGAATGAGCAGTTCTTC; CDR3: CASSIRGGSRVNEQFF
V: TRBV5-1; size: -; D: -; J: TRBJ1-4; DNA: TGCGCCAGCAGCTGGGGCTCAACTAATGAAAAACTGTTTTTT; CDR3: CASSWGSTNEKLFF
V: TRBV27; size: -; D: -; J: TRBJ1-5; DNA: TGTGCCAGCAACTATAACCGGCGGATTTTTCAGCCCCAGCATTTT; CDR3: CASNYNRRIFQPQHF
V: TRBV6-6; size: -; D: -; J: TRBJ1-2; DNA: TGTGCCAGCAGTCATAACTATGGCTACACCTTC; CDR3: CASSHNYGYTF
V: TRBV2; size: once; D: -; J: TRBJ2-7; DNA: TGTGCCAGCAGTGAAGCGGGAGGGGGCAGAGGCGAGCAGTACTTC; CDR3: CASSEAGGGRGEQYF
V: TRBV7-9; size: few; D: TRBD1; J: TRBJ1-6; DNA: TGTGCCAGCAGCCCCGGGACAGAATATAATTCACCCCTCCACTTT; CDR3: CASSPGTEYNSPLHF
V: TRBV5-1; size: -; D: -; J: TRBJ2-5; DNA: TGCGCCAGCAGCTTTTCGACACCCCCTCAAGAGACCCAGTACTTC; CDR3: CASSFSTPPQETQYF
V: TRBV15; size: few; D: TRBD2; J: TRBJ2-5; DNA: TGTGCCACCAGCAGAGATTTGACTAGCGGGGTCCAAGAGACCCAGTACTTC; CDR3: CATSRDLTSGVQETQYF
V: TRBV10-3; size: -; D: -; J: TRBJ1-3; DNA: TGTGCCATCAGTGGGACGGTAGGAAACACCATATATTTT; CDR3: CAISGTVGNTIYF
V: TRBV5-1; size: few; D: -; J: TRBJ2-1; DNA: TGCGCCAGCAGCGGGGGGGCCTATGAGCAGTTCTTC; CDR3: CASSGGAYEQFF
V: TRBV10-2; size: -; D: TRBD2; J: TRBJ2-3; DNA: TGCGCCAGCAGCCCTGGGACTAGCGGGAGTCGGGATTTT; CDR3: CASSPGTSGSRDF
V: TRBV6-6; size: few; D: -; J: TRBJ1-5; DNA: TGTGCCAGCAGGTCAGGGACGGAGAATCAGCCCCAGCATTTT; CDR3: CASRSGTENQPQHF
V: TRBV29-1; size: -; D: -; J: TRBJ2-7; DNA: TGCAGCGTTACCTTTGGGGGGAACTACGAGCAGTACTTC; CDR3: CSVTFGGNYEQYF
V: TRBV11-3; size: -; D: TRBD1; J: TRBJ2-5; DNA: TGTGCCAGCAGCTTGGGACAGGGGCGAGGAGAGACCCAGTACTTC; CDR3: CASSLGQGRGETQYF
V: TRBV18; size: -; D: -; J: TRBJ2-7; DNA: TGTGCCAGCTCACCCGCAGGGGACTACGAGCAGTACTTC; CDR3: CASSPAGDYEQYF
V: TRBV7-9; size: once; D: -; J: TRBJ2-7; DNA: TGTGCCAGCAGCCCGTCTCACGATGTAAGGTACTTC; CDR3: CASSPSHDVRYF
V: TRBV7-9; size: -; D: TRBD1; J: TRBJ2-7; DNA: TGTGCCAGCAGCCCAAGCGGACAGGGGATGTACGAGCAGTACTTC; CDR3: CASSPSGQGMYEQYF
V: TRBV6-5; size: -; D: -; J: TRBJ2-1; DNA: TGTGCCAGCAGTTACGCGGGGCCCCATGAGCAGTTCTTC; CDR3: CASSYAGPHEQFF
V: TRBV28; size: -; D: TRBD1; J: TRBJ1-5; DNA: TGTGCCAGCAGTTTTCCGGGACAGCGTTATCAGCCCCAGCATTTT; CDR3: CASSFPGQRYQPQHF
V: TRBV9; size: -; D: TRBD2; J: TRBJ2-6; DNA: TGTGCCAGCAGCGTAGGTCCCCTCGGGGGACTAGCCAGACTCTCTGGGGCCAACGTCCTGACTTTC; CDR3: CASSVGPLGGLARLSGANVLTF
V: TRBV5-5; size: -; D: TRBD1; J: TRBJ1-2; DNA: TGTGCCAGCAGTTCTGACAGGGTTTATGGCTACACCTTC; CDR3: CASSSDRVYGYTF
V: TRBV19; size: once; D: TRBD2; J: TRBJ2-7; DNA: TGTGCCAGTAGTATGGCGGGAGGTGACTACGAGCAGTACTTC; CDR3: CASSMAGGDYEQYF
V: TRBV4-2; size: many; D: TRBD1; J: TRBJ1-1; DNA: TGTGCCAGCAGCCGAAGGGCCGGGACAGGGGTCACTGAAGCTTTCTTT; CDR3: CASSRRAGTGVTEAFF
V: TRBV18; size: -; D: -; J: TRBJ2-3; DNA: TGTGCCAGCTCTCCACCGGGACCCGGAACAGATACGCAGTATTTT; CDR3: CASSPPGPGTDTQYF
V: TRBV28; size: -; D: TRBD1; J: TRBJ2-7; DNA: TGTGCCAGCAGTACCGGGACAGGCAACTACGAGCAGTACTTC; CDR3: CASSTGTGNYEQYF
V: TRBV7-3; size: -; D: TRBD2; J: TRBJ2-1; DNA: TGTGCCAGCAGCACGGGACTAGCGGGGTACAATGAGCAGTTCTTC; CDR3: CASSTGLAGYNEQFF
V: TRBV18; size: -; D: -; J: TRBJ2-7; DNA: TGTGCCAGCTCACGGACCCAGGGAGAGCTTGGCTACTCCTACGAGCAGTACTTC; CDR3: CASSRTQGELGYSYEQYF
V: TRBV28; size: -; D: -; J: TRBJ2-5; DNA: TGTGCCAGCAGTTCCCCTTCGACACGTGCCCACTCGTACGAACAAGAGACCCAGTACTTC; CDR3: CASSSPSTRAHSYEQETQYF